The 28 T cell receptor beta chains below all came from one sample that was sequenced in a study of siplizumab effects on memory and regulatory T cells (dated by TCRdb to the late 2010s). Library prep was done by the immunoSEQ multiplex PCR assay. TCRdb holds this immuneACCESS table with in-frame rearrangements only. Some clones are missing; in checked studies, unresolved V genes explain under half, and the rest has no known cause. The sample contains approximately 60,000 clones, just over 95% of them found a single time. The ten most abundant clones make up 0.095% of the sample. The sequencing sample was made of naive CD8+ T cells sorted from blood. Explained via the paper, the cell subset or site label denotes: unstimulated naive T cells. The receptor source for this set is a human donor in good health.

CDR3: CASSLEPGQGAGYEQYF. The CDR3 DNA reads TGTGCCAGCAGCTTAGAGCCGGGACAGGGTGCGGGCTACGAGCAGTACTTC. The chain combines TRBV11-2 with TRBJ2-7; 9 nucleotides align to TRBD1. The germline V gene has CDR1 SGHAT and CDR2 FQNNGV. The CDR3 runs to 17 residues. With 0 bases clipped from V and 3 bases from J, the junction kept 9 bases outside the gene matches.

This chain uses TRBV19 with TRBJ2-3; D may be TRBD1 (5 bases). Germline V gene data show CDR1 as LNHDA and CDR2 as SQIVND (reference sequence). The V and J ends lost 6 bases and 4 bases respectively, with 11 bases between them. The CDR3 is 13 amino acids. CDR3 residues: CASSYDSPDTQYF. CDR3 coding DNA: TGTGCCAGTAGCTATGACAGTCCAGATACGCAGTATTTT.

This clone occurred once. This rearrangement joins TRBV11-2 to TRBJ2-7; D gene uncertain. The CDR3 spans 14 residues. V was cut by 6 bases and J by 3 bases, with 15 bases left in between. Germline V gene data show CDR1 as SGHAT and CDR2 as FQNNGV. The CDR3 reads CASSRPYPLYEQYF. DNA for the CDR3: TGTGCCAGCAGTCGCCCGTACCCCCTCTACGAGCAGTACTTC.

The CDR3 nucleotides read TGTGCGGCTGCGAAAGAGACCCAGTACTTC. Amino acids: CAAAKETQYF. This chain joins TRBV19 and TRBJ2-5, with D uncertain. The CDR3 extends over 10 amino acids. Germline CDR1 is LNHDA and CDR2 is SQIVND (reference sequence). Drawing the rest from reference TRBV19 and TRBJ2-5, the complete variable domain is DGGITQSPKYLFRKEGQNVTLSCEQNLNHDAMYWYRQDPGQGLRLIYYSQIVNDFQKGDIAEGYSVSREKKESFPLTVTSAQKNPTAFYLCAAAKETQYFGPGTRLLVL.

The chain couples TRBV19 to TRBJ1-5; D ambiguous. The germline CDR1 and CDR2 sequences are LNHDA and SQIVND (reference sequence). The length of the CDR3 is 14 residues. Trimming shortened V by 8 bases and J by 6 bases, and 17 bases separated the two germline ends. CDR3 bases: TGTGCCAGTGGTGGACCTTTTCGGGGTCAGCCCCAGCATTTT. Translated: CASGGPFRGQPQHF.

The chain joins TRBV19 to TRBJ2-1; 8 bases fit TRBD2. Germline trimming cut 10 bases from V and 3 bases from J; bases unmatched to any gene: 14. Germline V gene data show CDR1 as LNHDA and CDR2 as SQIVND (reference sequence). The CDR3 runs 16 residues. The chain's CDR3 is CATLDLGTSYYNEQFF. DNA of the CDR3: TGTGCCACTCTCGATCTCGGGACTAGTTACTACAATGAGCAGTTCTTC. The whole variable domain, remainder taken from reference TRBV19 and TRBJ2-1, is DGGITQSPKYLFRKEGQNVTLSCEQNLNHDAMYWYRQDPGQGLRLIYYSQIVNDFQKGDIAEGYSVSREKKESFPLTVTSAQKNPTAFYLCATLDLGTSYYNEQFFGPGTRLTVL.

This clone was found once. The chain is built from TRBV4-1 and TRBJ2-5, with TRBD1 identical over 8 bases. V lost 1 base to trimming and J lost 3 bases; unmatched junction nucleotides: 4. Looked up from germline, CDR1 is MGHRA and CDR2 is YSYEKL. This CDR3 contains 15 residues. The CDR3: CASSQVYRGEETQYF. DNA of the CDR3: TGCGCCAGCAGCCAAGTTTACAGGGGGGAAGAGACCCAGTACTTC.

V is TRBV7-2 and J is TRBJ1-1, with D possibly TRBD1 on 5 matching bases. The CDR3 is 13 residues long. Germline CDR1 SGHTA, CDR2 FQGNSA. Trimming shortened V by 0 bases and J by 5 bases, and 7 bases separated the two germline ends. This CDR3 is CASSLAQGTEAFF. The CDR3 coding sequence is TGTGCCAGCAGCTTAGCCCAGGGAACTGAAGCTTTCTTT. The variable domain in full, completed from reference TRBV7-2 and TRBJ1-1, reads GAGVSQSPSNKVTEKGKDVELRCDPISGHTALYWYRQSLGQGLEFLIYFQGNSAPDKSGLPSDRFSAERTGGSVSTLTIQRTQQEDSAVYLCASSLAQGTEAFFGQGTRLTVV.

Only one count was recorded for this clone. The chain links TRBV9 to TRBJ2-3, with D hard to call. The germline V and J ends were trimmed by 1 base and 4 bases, with 7 bases remaining between them. In germline, CDR1 is SGDLS, CDR2 YYNGEE. The CDR3 is made up of 13 amino acids. The CDR3 sequence is CASSVTPADTQYF. In nucleotides, the CDR3 is TGTGCCAGCAGCGTAACCCCGGCAGATACGCAGTATTTT.

V usage is TRBV27 and J usage is TRBJ2-7, with D hard to call. This CDR3 is built from 14 residues. V was clipped by 4 bases and J by 3 bases, with 13 bases between them. CDR1 and CDR2 (germline): MNHEY, SMNVEV (reference sequence). The CDR3 DNA reads as TGTGCCAGCAGTTATGGGATGGGGAACTACGAGCAGTACTTC. It yields the protein CASSYGMGNYEQYF.

The chain carries TRBV7-7 and TRBJ2-5, with D perhaps TRBD1 (6 bases). The germline V gene has CDR1 SSHAT and CDR2 FNYEAQ (reference sequence). The CDR3 loop spans 14 amino acids. With 1 base removed from V and 1 base from J, the gap between germline ends came to 7 bases. CDR3 amino acids: CASSLVGGQETQYF. For the CDR3, the DNA is TGTGCCAGCAGCTTAGTAGGGGGCCAAGAGACCCAGTACTTC.

A single count supports this clone. The V gene is TRBV19, the J gene TRBJ2-1, with TRBD2 identical over 8 bases. Germline CDR1 is LNHDA and CDR2 is SQIVND (reference sequence). The J segment lost 0 bases and the V segment lost 10 bases, leaving 8 bases of the junction unmatched. The CDR3 spans 15 residues. The CDR3 DNA sequence: TGTGCCACTGGAGCGAGCGGGGGCTCCTACAATGAGCAGTTCTTC. This gives the protein CATGASGGSYNEQFF.

V is TRBV7-9 and J is TRBJ2-3; D is unresolved. Trimming pared 5 bases from V and 0 bases from J, leaving 12 bases between. Per the germline V gene, CDR1 is SEHNR and CDR2 is FQNEAQ (reference sequence). This CDR3 contains 15 residues. CDR3 coding DNA: TGTGCCAGCAGCATCTCCTTAGACAGCACAGATACGCAGTATTTT. Encoded protein: CASSISLDSTDTQYF.

The rearrangement links TRBV7-7 to TRBJ2-3, with 9 bases fitting TRBD2. The CDR3 is 13 amino acids. Germline V lookup: CDR1 SSHAT, CDR2 FNYEAQ (reference sequence). Trimming at V came to 8 bases and at J to 3 bases, leaving 3 bases not matched to a gene. The CDR3 protein is CASGSGRTDTQYF. DNA of the CDR3: TGTGCCAGCGGAAGCGGGAGGACAGATACGCAGTATTTT.

The chain joins TRBV9 to TRBJ2-1, with D possibly TRBD1 on 5 matching bases. The CDR3 is made up of 17 amino acids. The V end lost 3 bases, the J end lost 4 bases, and 20 bases lay between the germline ends. CDR1 is SGDLS and CDR2 is YYNGEE in the germline V gene. In DNA, the CDR3 is TGTGCCAGCAGCGAACCCATTAGGGGTACCCATTACAATGAGCAGTTCTTC. This gives the protein CASSEPIRGTHYNEQFF.

This clone was observed once. The chain is built from TRBV28 and TRBJ2-7; tentatively, D is TRBD2 (6 bases). The CDR3 totals 15 residues. The germline V gene has CDR1 MDHEN and CDR2 SYDVKM. The V gene lost 8 bases and the J gene lost 7 bases, with 24 bases spanning the gap. The CDR3: CASGSRDFGGWEQYF. The CDR3 nucleotides read TGTGCCAGCGGGTCCCGGGACTTCGGCGGTTGGGAGCAGTACTTC.

V gene TRBV28 combines with J gene TRBJ2-5; 11 nucleotides line up with TRBD2. CDR1 is MDHEN and CDR2 is SYDVKM in the germline V gene. The J segment lost 4 bases and the V segment lost 5 bases, leaving 3 bases of the junction unmatched. The CDR3 runs 14 residues. The CDR3 nucleotides are TGTGCCAGCAGTATTCTAGCGGGGGGAGAGACCCAGTACTTC. Translation gives CASSILAGGETQYF.

The rearrangement uses TRBV4-1 and TRBJ1-1, with TRBD1 as a possible D gene (5 bases). V lost 0 bases and J lost 1, with 6 bases in between. The CDR3 spans 14 residues. Per the germline V gene, CDR1 is MGHRA and CDR2 is YSYEKL. CDR3 sequence: CASSQEGRNTEAFF. CDR3 nucleotides: TGCGCCAGCAGCCAAGAGGGGCGGAACACTGAAGCTTTCTTT.

This sequence joins TRBV5-4 and TRBJ2-7; D is unresolved. The CDR3 runs 13 residues. Germline CDR1 reads SGHNT; CDR2 reads YYREEE (reference sequence). The V and J ends lost 3 bases and 6 bases respectively, with 13 bases between them. The CDR3 loop is CASSSLTASEQYF. Here the CDR3 DNA reads TGTGCCAGCAGCTCACTGACCGCTAGCGAGCAGTACTTC.

This rearrangement joins TRBV9 to TRBJ2-7; D is unclear. The CDR3 spans 14 residues. The germline V gene encodes CDR1 SGDLS and CDR2 YYNGEE. Trimming removed 6 bases at V and 0 bases at J, with 13 bases between. CDR3 bases: TGTGCCAGCAAGTGTAGCCGGAGCTCCTACGAGCAGTACTTC. Encoded protein: CASKCSRSSYEQYF.

The rearrangement uses TRBV5-1 and TRBJ1-2, with D hard to call. Trimming took off 7 bases at V and 6 bases at J, with 19 bases between the two ends. The CDR3 is 14 residues long. Germline V CDR1 and CDR2: SGHRS, YFSETQ. CDR3 nucleotide sequence: TGCGCCAGCCGGGCCCCGGAAGCAGCGGATGGCTACACCTTC. Its translation is CASRAPEAADGYTF.

The chain links TRBV28 to TRBJ1-1, with TRBD1 matching 8 bases. The CDR3 extends over 14 amino acids. Germline CDR1 is MDHEN and CDR2 is SYDVKM. Trimming removed 4 bases from V and 1 base from J; junction bases left unmatched: 2. CDR3 in DNA: TGTGCCAGCAGTTCGGGACAGGAGAACACTGAAGCTTTCTTT. Its translation is CASSSGQENTEAFF.

The CDR3 DNA reads TGTGCCAGCAGCTCGCCGGGGGAGAAAGATACGCAGTATTTT. It translates to CASSSPGEKDTQYF. The rearrangement links TRBV7-3 to TRBJ2-3; a possible D gene is TRBD2 (6 bases). The V end was cut by 4 bases, the J end by 5 bases, with 13 bases between. The CDR3 spans 14 residues. In germline, CDR1 is SGHTA, CDR2 FQGTGA.

The chain carries TRBV6-6 and TRBJ2-5; D gene unclear. The germline CDR1 and CDR2 sequences are MNHNY and SVGAGI (reference sequence). V lost 5 bases to trimming and J lost 0 bases, with 7 bases between them. The CDR3 runs 13 residues. CDR3 residues: CASSLNHQETQYF. The CDR3 DNA is TGTGCCAGCAGTCTGAACCACCAAGAGACCCAGTACTTC.

The CDR3 is CASNRGSTEAFF. The CDR3 coding sequence is TGTGCCAGCAACAGGGGAAGCACTGAAGCTTTCTTT. This rearrangement joins TRBV28 to TRBJ1-1, with 7 positions matching TRBD1. The CDR3 runs to 12 residues. The germline gives CDR1 MDHEN, CDR2 SYDVKM. V was clipped by 7 bases and J by 4 bases; unmatched bases: 3.

The CDR3 DNA sequence: TGTGCCAGGGAAAGGGGTTATAGCAATCAGCCCCAGCATTTT. This translates into CARERGYSNQPQHF. This chain connects TRBV27 to TRBJ1-5; perhaps TRBD1 as D (5 bases). The CDR3 runs to 14 residues. The ends were cut back, 9 bases at V and 0 bases at J, with 12 bases in the middle. The germline gives CDR1 MNHEY, CDR2 SMNVEV (reference sequence).

As to this clone: This sample also contains other DNA sequences that code for the same CDR3. The chain uses TRBV19 and TRBJ2-1, with a tentative D call TRBD2 (5 bases). In germline, CDR1 is LNHDA, CDR2 SQIVND (reference sequence). V lost 7 bases, J lost 0 bases, and 13 bases lay in between. The CDR3 runs to 15 residues. CDR3 in DNA: TGTGCCAGTAAGGATGCCGGGGTCTCCTACAATGAGCAGTTCTTC. This gives the protein CASKDAGVSYNEQFF.

CDR3 in DNA: TGTGCCAGCGGGACTAGCGGGAGTCCGGCGGATACGCAGTATTTT. Translated: CASGTSGSPADTQYF. The chain combines TRBV9 with TRBJ2-3; 14 bases map to TRBD2. The CDR3 is 15 amino acids. After removal of 7 bases from V and 6 bases from J, the junction contained 7 bases not matched to a gene. The germline gives CDR1 SGDLS, CDR2 YYNGEE. The full variable domain, completed using reference TRBV9 and TRBJ2-3, is DSGVTQTPKHLITATGQRVTLRCSPRSGDLSVYWYQQSLDQGLQFLIQYYNGEERAKGNILERFSAQQFPDLHSELNLSSLELGDSALYFCASGTSGSPADTQYFGPGTRLTVL.